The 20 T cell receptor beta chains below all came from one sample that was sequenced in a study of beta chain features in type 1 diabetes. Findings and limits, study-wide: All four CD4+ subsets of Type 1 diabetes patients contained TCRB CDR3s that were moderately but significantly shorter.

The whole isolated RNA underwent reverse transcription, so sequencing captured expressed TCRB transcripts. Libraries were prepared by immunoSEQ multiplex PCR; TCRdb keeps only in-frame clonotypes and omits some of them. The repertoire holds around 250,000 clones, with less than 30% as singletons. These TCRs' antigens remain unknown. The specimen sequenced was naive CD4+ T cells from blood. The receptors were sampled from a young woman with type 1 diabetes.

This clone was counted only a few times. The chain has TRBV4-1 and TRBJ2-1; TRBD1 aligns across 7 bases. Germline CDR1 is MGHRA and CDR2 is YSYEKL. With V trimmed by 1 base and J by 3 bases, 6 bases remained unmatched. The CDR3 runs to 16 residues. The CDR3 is CASSQARTGFYNEQFF. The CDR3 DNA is TGCGCCAGCAGCCAAGCGAGGACAGGATTCTACAATGAGCAGTTCTTC.

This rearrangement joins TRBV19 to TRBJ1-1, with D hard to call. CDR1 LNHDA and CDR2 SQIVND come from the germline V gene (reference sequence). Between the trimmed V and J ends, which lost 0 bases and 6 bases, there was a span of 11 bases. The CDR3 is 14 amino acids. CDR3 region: CASSIDRLFAEAFF. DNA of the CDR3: TGTGCCAGTAGTATAGACCGGTTATTCGCTGAAGCTTTCTTT.

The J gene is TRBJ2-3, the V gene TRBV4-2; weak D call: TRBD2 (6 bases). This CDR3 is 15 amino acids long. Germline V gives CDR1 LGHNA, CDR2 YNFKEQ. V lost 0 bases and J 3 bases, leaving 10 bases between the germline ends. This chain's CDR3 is CASSQDQAGTDTQYF. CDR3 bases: TGTGCCAGCAGCCAAGATCAGGCGGGAACAGATACGCAGTATTTT.

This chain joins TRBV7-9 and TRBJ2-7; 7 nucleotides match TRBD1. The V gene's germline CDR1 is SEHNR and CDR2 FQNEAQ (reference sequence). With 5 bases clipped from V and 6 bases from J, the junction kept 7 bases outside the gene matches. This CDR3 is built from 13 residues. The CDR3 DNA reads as TGTGCCAGCAGCCCCTGGACAGGTAGCGAGCAGTACTTC. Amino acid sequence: CASSPWTGSEQYF.

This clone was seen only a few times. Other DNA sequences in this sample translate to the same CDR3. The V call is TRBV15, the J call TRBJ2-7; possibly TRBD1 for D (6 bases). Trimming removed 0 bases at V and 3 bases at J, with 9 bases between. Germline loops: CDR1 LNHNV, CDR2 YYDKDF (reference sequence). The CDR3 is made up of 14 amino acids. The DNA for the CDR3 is TGTGCCACCAGCAGAGATACGGACAGCTACGAGCAGTACTTC. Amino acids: CATSRDTDSYEQYF.

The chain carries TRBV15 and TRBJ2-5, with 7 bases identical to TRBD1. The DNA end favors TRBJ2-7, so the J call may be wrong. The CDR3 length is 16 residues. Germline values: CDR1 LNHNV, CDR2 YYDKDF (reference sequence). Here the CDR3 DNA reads TGTGCCACCAGCAGAGATGCACCGGGACAGATCTACGAGCAGTACTTC. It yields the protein CATSRDAPGQIYEQYF.

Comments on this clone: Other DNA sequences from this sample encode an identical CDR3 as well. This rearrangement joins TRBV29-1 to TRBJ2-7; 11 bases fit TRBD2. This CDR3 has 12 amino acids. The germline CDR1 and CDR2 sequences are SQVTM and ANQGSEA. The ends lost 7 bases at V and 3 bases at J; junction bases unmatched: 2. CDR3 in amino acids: CSAGTSGYEQYF. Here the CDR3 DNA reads TGCAGCGCCGGGACTAGCGGCTACGAGCAGTACTTC.

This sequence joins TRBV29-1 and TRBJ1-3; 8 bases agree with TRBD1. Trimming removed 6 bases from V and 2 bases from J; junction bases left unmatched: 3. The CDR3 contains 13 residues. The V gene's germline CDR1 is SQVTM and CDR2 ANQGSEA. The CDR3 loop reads CSVAQGAGNTIYF. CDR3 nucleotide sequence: TGCAGCGTAGCACAGGGGGCTGGAAACACCATATATTTT.

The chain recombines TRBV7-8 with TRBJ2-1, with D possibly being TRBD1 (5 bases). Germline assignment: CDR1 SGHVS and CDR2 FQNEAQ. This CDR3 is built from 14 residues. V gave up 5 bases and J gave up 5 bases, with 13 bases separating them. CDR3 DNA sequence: TGTGCCAGCAGCCGAGTGGGGCGTGACAATGAGCAGTTCTTC. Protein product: CASSRVGRDNEQFF. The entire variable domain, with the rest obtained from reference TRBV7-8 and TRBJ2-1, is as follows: GAGVSQSPRYKVAKRGQDVALRCDPISGHVSLFWYQQALGQGPEFLTYFQNEAQLDKSGLPSDRFFAERPEGSVSTLKIQRTQQEDSAVYLCASSRVGRDNEQFFGPGTRLTVL.

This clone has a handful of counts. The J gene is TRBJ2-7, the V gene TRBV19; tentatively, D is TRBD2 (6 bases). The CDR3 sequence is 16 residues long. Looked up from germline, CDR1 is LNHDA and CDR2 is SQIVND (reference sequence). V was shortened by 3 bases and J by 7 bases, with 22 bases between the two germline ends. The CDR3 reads CASSMVALGGDYEQYF. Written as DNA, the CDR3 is TGTGCCAGTAGTATGGTTGCCCTAGGCGGGGATTATGAGCAGTACTTC.

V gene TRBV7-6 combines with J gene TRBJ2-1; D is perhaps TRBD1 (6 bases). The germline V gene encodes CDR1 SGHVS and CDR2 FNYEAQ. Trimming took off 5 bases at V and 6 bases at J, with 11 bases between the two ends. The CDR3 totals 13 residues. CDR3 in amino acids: CASSLTGPNEQFF. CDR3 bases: TGTGCCAGCAGCCTTACAGGGCCCAATGAGCAGTTCTTC. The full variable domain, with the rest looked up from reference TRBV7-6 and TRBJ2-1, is GAGVSQSPRYKVTKRGQDVALRCDPISGHVSLYWYRQALGQGPEFLTYFNYEAQQDKSGLPNDRFSAERPEGSISTLTIQRTEQRDSAMYRCASSLTGPNEQFFGPGTRLTVL.

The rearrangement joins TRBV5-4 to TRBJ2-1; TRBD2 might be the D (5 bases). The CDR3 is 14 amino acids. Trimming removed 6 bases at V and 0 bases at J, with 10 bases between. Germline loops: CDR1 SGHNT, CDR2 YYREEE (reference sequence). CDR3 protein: CASTPGNSYNEQFF. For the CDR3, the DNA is TGTGCCAGCACCCCCGGGAACTCCTACAATGAGCAGTTCTTC.

This CDR3 is CASSRGRGYEQYF. The CDR3 DNA sequence: TGTGCCAGCAGCCGCGGACGGGGCTACGAGCAGTACTTC. The J gene is TRBJ2-7, the V gene TRBV28; D might be TRBD2 (5 bases). Per the germline V gene, CDR1 is MDHEN and CDR2 is SYDVKM. Between the trimmed V and J ends, which lost 6 bases and 3 bases, there was a span of 12 bases. This CDR3 is 13 amino acids long.

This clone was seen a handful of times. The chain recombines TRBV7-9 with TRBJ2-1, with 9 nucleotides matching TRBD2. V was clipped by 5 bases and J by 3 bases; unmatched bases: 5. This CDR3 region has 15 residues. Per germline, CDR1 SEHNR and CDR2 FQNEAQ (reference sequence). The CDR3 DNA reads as TGTGCCAGCAGCAGACTAGCGGACTTCTACAATGAGCAGTTCTTC. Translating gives CASSRLADFYNEQFF.

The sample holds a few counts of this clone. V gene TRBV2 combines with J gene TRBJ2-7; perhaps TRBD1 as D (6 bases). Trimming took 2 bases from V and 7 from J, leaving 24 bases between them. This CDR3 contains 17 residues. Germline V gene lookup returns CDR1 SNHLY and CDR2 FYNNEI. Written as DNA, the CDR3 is TGTGCCAGCAGTGAATCACCCTGGACAGCCAGCAGGGTGGAGCAGTACTTC. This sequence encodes CASSESPWTASRVEQYF.

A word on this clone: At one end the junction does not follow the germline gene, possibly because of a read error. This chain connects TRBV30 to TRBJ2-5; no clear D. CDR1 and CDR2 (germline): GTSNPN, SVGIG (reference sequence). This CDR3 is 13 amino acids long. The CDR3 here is CARSGPLQETQYF. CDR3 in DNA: TGTGCCCGGAGTGGGCCTTTACAAGAGACCCAGTACTTC.

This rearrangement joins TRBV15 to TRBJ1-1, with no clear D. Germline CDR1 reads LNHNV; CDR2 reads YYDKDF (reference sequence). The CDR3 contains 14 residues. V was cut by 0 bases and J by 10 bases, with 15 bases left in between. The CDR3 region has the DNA TGTGCCACCAGCAGAGATCGATTAGAGGAGACAGCTTTCTTT. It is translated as CATSRDRLEETAFF.

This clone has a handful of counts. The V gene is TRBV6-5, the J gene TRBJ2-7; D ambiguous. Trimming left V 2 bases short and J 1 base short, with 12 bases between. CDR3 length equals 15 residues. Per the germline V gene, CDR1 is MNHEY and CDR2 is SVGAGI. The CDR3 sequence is CASSYVEQSSYEQYF. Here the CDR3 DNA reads TGTGCCAGCAGTTACGTGGAACAGTCGTCCTACGAGCAGTACTTC.

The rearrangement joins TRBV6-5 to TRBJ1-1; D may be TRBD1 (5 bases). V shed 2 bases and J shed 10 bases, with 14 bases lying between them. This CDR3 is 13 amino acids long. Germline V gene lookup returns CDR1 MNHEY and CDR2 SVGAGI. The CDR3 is CASSYLGGSRAFF. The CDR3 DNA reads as TGTGCCAGCAGTTACCTCGGGGGATCAAGAGCTTTCTTT.

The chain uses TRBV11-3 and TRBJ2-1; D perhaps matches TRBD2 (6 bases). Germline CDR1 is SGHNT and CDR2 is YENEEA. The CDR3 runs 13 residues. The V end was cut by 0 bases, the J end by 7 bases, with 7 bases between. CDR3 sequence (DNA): TGTGCCAGCAGCTTAGATGGAGGGAATGAGCAGTTCTTC. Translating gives CASSLDGGNEQFF.